This TCR beta chain was identified in a study of Graves' ophthalmopathy and Graves' hyperthyroidism. Trimming removed 5 bases at V and 0 bases at J, with 18 bases between. Per germline, CDR1 SNHLY and CDR2 FYNNEI. The CDR3 is 17 amino acids. Amplifying from RNA transcripts, the study obtained TCR beta CDR3 regions. First-round RT-PCR with HTBI primers preceded a second-round multiplex PCR. TCRdb fed the multiplex PCR reads into MiXCR, producing one record per CDR3 protein. The sample lists hundreds of thousands of distinct CDR3 sequences; 40% were seen once. Study-level results: With about 71% sensitivity and 72% to 80% specificity, the model predicted ophthalmopathy progression.

Concerning this clonotype: The antigen is unknown.

The chain couples TRBV2 to TRBJ2-3; D possibly corresponds to TRBD2 (6 bases). Material: peripheral blood. The TCR sequence derives from an adult man with Graves' ophthalmopathy. The chain's CDR3 is CASSSSVGGTSTDTQYF. The CDR3 bases are TGTGCCAGCAGTTCCTCGGTAGGAGGGACTAGCACAGATACGCAGTATTTT.